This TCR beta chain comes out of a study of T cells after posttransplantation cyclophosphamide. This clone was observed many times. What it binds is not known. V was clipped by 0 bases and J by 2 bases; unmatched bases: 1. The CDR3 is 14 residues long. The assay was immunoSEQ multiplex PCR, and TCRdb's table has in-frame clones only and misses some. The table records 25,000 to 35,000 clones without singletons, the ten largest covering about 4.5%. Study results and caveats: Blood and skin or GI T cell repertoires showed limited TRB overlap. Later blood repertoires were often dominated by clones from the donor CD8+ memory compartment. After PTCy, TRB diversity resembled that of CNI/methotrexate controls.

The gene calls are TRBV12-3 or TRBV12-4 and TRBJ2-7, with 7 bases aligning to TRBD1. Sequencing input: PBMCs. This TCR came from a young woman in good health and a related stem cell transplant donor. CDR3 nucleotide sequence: TGTGCCAGCAGTTTAGCGCAGGGGGCCTACGAGCAGTACTTC. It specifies CASSLAQGAYEQYF.